The table lists the clone carrying this TCR beta chain with a count of one. Method: immunoSEQ multiplex PCR; TCRdb's copy keeps in-frame clones and lacks some. The sample contains around 78,000 clones, roughly 88% of which appear only once. The data derive from a study of blood T cell repertoires in COVID-19. Background on the study: Samples of COVID-19 (acute and convalescent) were obtained from the United States, Italy and Spain.

Sequencing was done on a sample of peripheral blood. The TCR comes from a human donor in a cohort sampled during active COVID-19.

CDR3: CASSPGGNGYTF. CDR3 sequence (DNA): TGTGCCAGCAGCCCCGGAGGGAATGGCTACACCTTC. This chain links TRBV7-2 with TRBJ1-2; D unclear. CDR3 length: 12 residues. Looked up from germline, CDR1 is SGHTA and CDR2 is FQGNSA. The V end lost 5 bases, the J end lost 6 bases, and 10 bases lay between the germline ends.